This entry describes one TCR beta chain. This clone is deemed medium-sized (0.01 to 0.1%). This clone's antigen is unknown. Base qualities were left out, and no much larger clone turns up one base away. The immunoSEQ Assay was used to immunosequence TCRbeta CDR3 regions from genomic DNA. Before high-throughput sequencing, the genomic DNA was amplified using bias-controlled multiplex PCR. In the authors' own workflow: To quantify the absolute abundance of each unique TCRbeta CDR3 region, the sequences were collapsed and filtered. Clonality, defined as 1 minus Pielou's evenness, was calculated using productive rearrangements only. Tumor T-cell fraction was computed by normalizing TCRbeta template counts to usable DNA, estimated from several housekeeping genes. A previously published method was used to identify clones with significantly greater frequencies in on-treatment samples than in baseline samples. Entries here come from immuneACCESS through TCRdb and include only in-frame sequences with V and J called. Some clones fail to appear in such tables; in the studies checked, an unresolved V gene covers under half of the shortfall, and the cause of the remainder is unknown. The V and J calls and clone size were taken over from that table, and D and trimming were inferred from the DNA. This sample gives 3,000 or so clones in total; about 24% of them show up just once. In total, the top ten clones hold around 10% of the sample.

What the treatment or condition label conveys for this sample: randomized to nivolumab then ipilimumab (arm A) or the reverse (arm B). Prior DNA-damaging chemotherapy had not been received by any trial patient. The samples were obtained from melanoma patients enrolled in CheckMate 064, an open-label, randomized phase II trial testing sequential checkpoint blockade. Tumor TCR sequencing used genomic DNA from formalin-fixed paraffin-embedded (FFPE) tissue samples. This specimen belongs to a study of sequential checkpoint blockade in melanoma (dated by TCRdb to about 2019). Broadly, across the study: In a 1:1 randomization, patients received either first-line nivolumab then ipilimumab (arm A) or ipilimumab then nivolumab (arm B). Both trial sequences were followed by maintenance nivolumab. DNA from around 84 pretreatment melanoma tumor samples was subjected to TCRbeta immunosequencing. For about two dozen patients, matched tumor biopsies were obtained before treatment and at week 13, following single-agent nivolumab (arm A) or ipilimumab (arm B). About 76% of the matched pre- and post-treatment tumor biopsy pairs came from the same lesion.

Overall results and qualifications from the work: Within-arm analyses of tumor T-cell fraction were constrained by small sample sizes and reduced statistical power. The response-prediction model combining TCR metrics and mutation burden needs validation in larger, independent patient cohorts. Patients with increases in tumor T-cell fraction and clonality by week 13 were approximately 30 times more likely to achieve clinical benefit. Among patients in arm A, the nivolumab-first arm, pretreatment tumor TIL clonality was associated with response (P = .04). Tumor T-cell fraction and clonality were found to correlate with PD-L1 staining and CD8+ T-cell counts but not with mutational load.

The germline ends are 16 bases apart after V is trimmed by 6 bases and J by 1 base. There are 16 amino acids in the CDR3, from cysteine to phenylalanine inclusive. Only the CDR3 part of the read is kept: 48 bases, read in frame from the first base. From the germline V gene, CDR1 is MNHGY and CDR2 is SAAAGT. This material consisted of tumor tissue (inferred from file names), taken from a patient given nivolumab and ipilimumab in sequence. The receptor comes from a human donor with melanoma. The chain joins TRBV6-8 to TRBJ1-5, with no confident D gene call. The CDR3 region: CASSHPEAGSNQPQHF. The DNA sequence is given as TGTGCCAGCAGCCACCCGGAAGCGGGAAGCAATCAGCCCCAGCATTTT.